The clone carrying this T cell receptor beta chain was recorded a few times. Its antigen remains unidentified. Germline V gene lookup returns CDR1 SGHRS and CDR2 YFSETQ. V lost 0 bases, J lost 6 bases, and 10 bases lay in between. The CDR3 contains 13 residues. Amplification of TCR beta CDR3 regions was performed using RNA transcripts as template. Researchers ran a first-round RT-PCR on the TCR CDR3 using the HTBI primer set. TCRdb recomputed calls from the multiplex PCR reads with MiXCR, one row per CDR3 protein. The profile shows about 840,000 distinct CDR3 sequences, about two fifths of them singletons. This record comes from a study of T cells in Graves' hyperthyroidism and ophthalmopathy. Overall study results and limits: Most thyroid-expanded clonotypes above 0.001 were also found in blood.

A patient was excluded if there was uncontrolled infection, other autoimmune disease, pregnancy or lactation. Clinicians diagnosed patients from clinical symptoms, serum thyroxine and TRAb, thyroid ultrasound and orbital computed tomography. This chain uses TRBV5-1 with TRBJ2-7, with D possibly called TRBD1 or TRBD2 (5 bases each). The receptor's source is a man aged 18 to 29 with Graves' hyperthyroidism. The specimen was blood. The CDR3 sequence: CASSLEGDGEQYF. DNA for the CDR3: TGCGCCAGCAGCTTGGAAGGGGACGGCGAGCAGTACTTC.